These T cell receptor beta chains were read from a single sample in a study of T cell responses to AZD1222 COVID-19 vaccine. TCRdb's table, derived via immunoSEQ multiplex PCR, lists solely in-frame clones and lacks some. The sample contains tens of thousands of clones, 85% to 90% of which appear only once. The specimen comprised peripheral blood, sampled 28 days after the second AZD1222 dose. Every receptor here comes from an adult who received the AZD1222 COVID-19 vaccine. Each CDR3 is given with its conserved first and last residue. D genes are given only for firm matches. Clone sizes are given selectively: once, few, many, or a class where the clone is expanded.

>few|TRBJ2-3|TRBD2|TRBV29-1
TGCAGCGTAGCCGGGACTAGCGGGGGGAGCGCAGATACGCAGTATTTT
CSVAGTSGGSADTQYF
>-|TRBJ1-1|-|TRBV7-9
TGTGCCAGCAGCTTGGACAGTCTGGGTCCTGAAGCTTTCTTT
CASSLDSLGPEAFF
>-|TRBJ2-2|-|TRBV7-8
TGTGCCAGCAGCTTTCTTCGGGTGAACACCGGGGAGCTGTTTTTT
CASSFLRVNTGELFF
>-|TRBJ2-1|-|TRBV30
TGTGCCTGCTCTAGGGGTGCCCCTACGGATGAGCAGTTCTTC
CACSRGAPTDEQFF
>-|TRBJ2-7|-|TRBV10-3
TGTGCCATCCGCCAAAACTACGAGCAGTACTTC
CAIRQNYEQYF
>-|TRBJ2-1|TRBD2|TRBV24-1
TGTGCCACCAGTGACGTGGGACTAGCGAGATACAATGAGCAGTTCTTC
CATSDVGLARYNEQFF
>-|TRBJ2-2|-|TRBV10-3
TGTGCCATCAGGACGGGACAACCCGGGGAGCTGTTTTTT
CAIRTGQPGELFF
>-|TRBJ1-5|-|TRBV7-2
TGTGCCAGCAGCTTAGCGGGGTCAACTCAGCCCCAGCATTTT
CASSLAGSTQPQHF
>-|TRBJ2-5|-|TRBV11-2
TGTGCCAGCAGCTTAAGGTTAGGGGAGACCCAGTACTTC
CASSLRLGETQYF
>few|TRBJ1-2|-|TRBV11-3
TGTGCCAGCAGCTTAGTAGAAGGGCCTAGACCTTCTAACTATGGCTACACCTTC
CASSLVEGPRPSNYGYTF
>once|TRBJ1-5|-|TRBV6-2/TRBV6-3
TGTGCCAGCAGTTTGGGACCCTTTAGCAATCAGCCCCAGCATTTT
CASSLGPFSNQPQHF
>few|TRBJ1-1|-|TRBV13
TGTGCCAGCAGCTTTAGGACACAAGGAGAAGCTTTCTTT
CASSFRTQGEAFF
>-|TRBJ1-3|TRBD1|TRBV2
TGTGCCAGCACTTTCGGGACAGGCCCAGGCGCCATATATTTT
CASTFGTGPGAIYF
>-|TRBJ1-1|-|TRBV4-3
TGCGCCAGCAGCCAAGACTTCCCCATGTGGCCTGAAGCTTTCTTT
CASSQDFPMWPEAFF
>-|TRBJ1-5|-|TRBV28
TGTGCCAGCAGCCTCGGGACCTTGGGCAATCAGCCCCAGCATTTT
CASSLGTLGNQPQHF
>-|TRBJ1-1|-|TRBV7-2
TGTGCCAGCAGCTTCACCGGGAAACGCCTCGCTGAAGCTTTCTTT
CASSFTGKRLAEAFF
>-|TRBJ1-4|-|TRBV19
TGTGCCAGCTCCTCCCGACCGAGCGGAGGTGAAAAACTGTTTTTT
CASSSRPSGGEKLFF
>-|TRBJ1-1|-|TRBV6-5
TGTGCCAGCAGTTACTCAGGGGGTGAAGCTTTCTTT
CASSYSGGEAFF
>-|TRBJ2-7|-|TRBV28
TGTGCCAGCAGTTTAACCGGGATTAGTGCCTACGAGCAGTACTTC
CASSLTGISAYEQYF
>-|TRBJ2-1|TRBD2|TRBV6-5
TGTGCCAGCAGTTCGCTAGCGGGGGTTAACAATGAGCAGTTCTTC
CASSSLAGVNNEQFF
>-|TRBJ2-1|TRBD2|TRBV11-2
TGTGCCAGCAGCCATTATGCGGGTTTGCGGGAGGTCCATGAGCAGTTCTTC
CASSHYAGLREVHEQFF
>-|TRBJ1-2|TRBD1|TRBV10-3
TGTGCCATCAGCGACAGGGATGCGGGCTATGGCTACACCTTC
CAISDRDAGYGYTF
>-|TRBJ1-1|TRBD1|TRBV11-3
TGTGCCAGCAGCTCCAGGGGGAACGCTGAAGCTTTCTTT
CASSSRGNAEAFF
>-|TRBJ2-5|-|TRBV27
TGTGCCAGCAGCCGGACGGGGAAGACCCAGTACTTC
CASSRTGKTQYF
>-|TRBJ2-2|-|TRBV2
TGTGCCAGCAGTCGGAACACCGGGGAGCTGTTTTTT
CASSRNTGELFF
>-|TRBJ1-5|-|TRBV6-5
TGTGCCAGCAGTTACGGGGACTCAAGGGGCAATCAGCCCCAGCATTTT
CASSYGDSRGNQPQHF
>once|TRBJ1-4|-|TRBV28
TGTGCCAGCAGTTCGACAGAGACGACCGAAAAACTGTTTTTT
CASSSTETTEKLFF
>-|TRBJ1-5|-|TRBV2
TGTGCCAGCAGTGGAGTTTCAGGGGGCAATCAGCCCCAGCATTTT
CASSGVSGGNQPQHF
>-|TRBJ1-2|-|TRBV2
TGTGCCAGCAGTTTCCGGCCTCCTGGTGGCTACACCTTC
CASSFRPPGGYTF
>-|TRBJ2-7|-|TRBV19
TGTGCCAGTAGTTCAGGGGTCCACGCCTACGAGCAGTACTTC
CASSSGVHAYEQYF
>-|TRBJ2-1|TRBD2|TRBV2
TGTGCCAGCAGTGAACTAGCGGGAGTCTTGAATGAGCAGTTCTTC
CASSELAGVLNEQFF
>-|TRBJ2-1|TRBD2|TRBV3-1/TRBV3-2
TGTGCCAGCACTGGGGGGACTAGCGGGTTCTATGAGCAGTTCTTC
CASTGGTSGFYEQFF
>-|TRBJ1-5|TRBD1|TRBV19
TGTGCCAGTAGACAGACAGGGATGCTTCAGCCCCAGCATTTT
CASRQTGMLQPQHF